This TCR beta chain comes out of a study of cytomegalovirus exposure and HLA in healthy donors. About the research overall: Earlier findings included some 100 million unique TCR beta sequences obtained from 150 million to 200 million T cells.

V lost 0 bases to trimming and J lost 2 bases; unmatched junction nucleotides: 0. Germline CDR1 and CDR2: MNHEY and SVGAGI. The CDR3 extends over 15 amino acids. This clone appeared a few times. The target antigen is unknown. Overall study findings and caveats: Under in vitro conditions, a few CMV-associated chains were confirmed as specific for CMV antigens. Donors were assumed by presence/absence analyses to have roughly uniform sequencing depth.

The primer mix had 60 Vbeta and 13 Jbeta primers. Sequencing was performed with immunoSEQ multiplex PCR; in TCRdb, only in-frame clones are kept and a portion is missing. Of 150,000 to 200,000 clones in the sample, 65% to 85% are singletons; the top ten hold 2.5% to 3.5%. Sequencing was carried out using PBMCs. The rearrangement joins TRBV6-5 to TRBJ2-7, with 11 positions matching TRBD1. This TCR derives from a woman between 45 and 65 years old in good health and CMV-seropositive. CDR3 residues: CASSYSGQGAYEQYF. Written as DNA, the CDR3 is TGTGCCAGCAGTTACTCGGGACAGGGGGCCTACGAGCAGTACTTC.